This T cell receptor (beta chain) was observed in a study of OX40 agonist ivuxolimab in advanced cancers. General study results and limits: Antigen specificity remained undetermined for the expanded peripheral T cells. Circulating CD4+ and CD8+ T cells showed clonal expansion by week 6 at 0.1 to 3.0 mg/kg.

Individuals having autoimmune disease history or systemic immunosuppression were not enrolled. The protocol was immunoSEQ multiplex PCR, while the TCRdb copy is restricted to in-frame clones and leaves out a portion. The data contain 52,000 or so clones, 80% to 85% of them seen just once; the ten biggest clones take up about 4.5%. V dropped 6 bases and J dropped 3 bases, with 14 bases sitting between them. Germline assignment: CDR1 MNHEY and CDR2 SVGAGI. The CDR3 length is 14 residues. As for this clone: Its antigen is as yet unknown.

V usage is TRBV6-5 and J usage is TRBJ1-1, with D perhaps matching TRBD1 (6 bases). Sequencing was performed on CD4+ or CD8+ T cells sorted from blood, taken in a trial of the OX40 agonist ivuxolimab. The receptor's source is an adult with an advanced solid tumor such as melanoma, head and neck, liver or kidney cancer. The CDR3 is CASRPTGRDTEAFF. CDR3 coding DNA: TGTGCCAGCAGACCAACAGGGAGGGACACTGAAGCTTTCTTT.